What follows is one TCR beta chain and its context. The data belong to a study of cytomegalovirus exposure and HLA in healthy donors. The PCR used 60 Vbeta and 13 Jbeta primers. Method: immunoSEQ multiplex PCR; TCRdb's copy keeps in-frame clones and lacks some. The sample holds roughly 140,000 clones, more than 75% seen once. V trimming: 1 base; J trimming: 4 bases; junction bases outside the gene matches: 7. The CDR3 runs 17 residues. Germline V lookup: CDR1 SGHVS, CDR2 FQNEAQ. The V call is TRBV7-8, the J call TRBJ2-2; TRBD1 matches at 9 bases. The sequence was collected from a woman under 30 in good health and CMV-seropositive. The material sequenced was PBMCs. Here the CDR3 DNA reads TGTGCCAGCAGCTTAGTCGGGACAGGGTCGGGCACCGGGGAGCTGTTTTTT. Residues: CASSLVGTGSGTGELFF.